The T cell receptor (beta chain) described here comes from a study of response to subunit inactivated influenza vaccine. TCRdb used MiXCR to reprocess the RT-PCR reads, holding one entry per CDR3 protein. This table has 630,000 or so distinct CDR3 sequences, 15% to 19% appearing once. This CDR3 is 16 amino acids long. Germline CDR1 is MDHEN and CDR2 is SYDVKM. J was trimmed by 1 base and V by 7 bases; bases with no gene match: 11. This clonotype appeared a few times. Its antigen is not identified. Study-wide results and limits: Seasonal influenza vaccination, on each occasion, was suggested by the authors to recruit few new T cells.

The chain employs TRBV28 and TRBJ2-3; TRBD2 matches 7 bases. The sequence derives from a man between 45 and 60 years old who received an inactivated influenza vaccine. This specimen was PBMCs from blood, taken approximately 13 days after vaccination. The CDR3 sequence: CASTPLAQSGTDTQYF. The CDR3, as DNA: TGTGCCAGCACCCCACTAGCGCAGTCAGGCACAGATACGCAGTATTTT.